This T cell receptor beta chain is from a study of shared clonotypes between healthy human individuals. V lost 6 bases to trimming and J lost 5 bases, with 10 bases between them. The CDR3 sequence is 13 residues long. Germline V gives CDR1 KGHSH, CDR2 LQKENI. Sequencing was performed with immunoSEQ multiplex PCR; in TCRdb, only in-frame clones are kept and a portion is missing. The table records approximately 2.1 million clones, approximately 95% of them present only once. This sequence originates from a young man in good health. Some clones in this sample may be carry-over from other donors' samples. This chain links TRBV18 with TRBJ2-2; D perhaps matches TRBD2 (6 bases). Sequencing input: naive CD4+ T cells from PBMCs. The subset here: CD45RA+ positively selected. CDR3 DNA sequence: TGTGCCAGCTCGCAGGCGGGGACCGGGGAGCTGTTTTTT. It translates to CASSQAGTGELFF.